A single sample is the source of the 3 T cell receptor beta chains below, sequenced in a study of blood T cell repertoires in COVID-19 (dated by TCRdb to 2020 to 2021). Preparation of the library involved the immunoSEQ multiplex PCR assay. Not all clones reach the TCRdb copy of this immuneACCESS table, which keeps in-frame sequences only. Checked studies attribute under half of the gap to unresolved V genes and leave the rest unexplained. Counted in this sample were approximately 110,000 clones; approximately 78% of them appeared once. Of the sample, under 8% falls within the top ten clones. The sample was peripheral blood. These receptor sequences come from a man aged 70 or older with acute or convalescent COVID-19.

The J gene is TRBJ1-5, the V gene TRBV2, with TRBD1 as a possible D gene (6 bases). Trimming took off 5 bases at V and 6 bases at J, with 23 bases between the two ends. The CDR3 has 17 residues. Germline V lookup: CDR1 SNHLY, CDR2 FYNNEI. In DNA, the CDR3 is TGTGCCAGCAGTCTACGACAGGTGGGGATCGTGGGTCAGCCCCAGCATTTT. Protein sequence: CASSLRQVGIVGQPQHF.

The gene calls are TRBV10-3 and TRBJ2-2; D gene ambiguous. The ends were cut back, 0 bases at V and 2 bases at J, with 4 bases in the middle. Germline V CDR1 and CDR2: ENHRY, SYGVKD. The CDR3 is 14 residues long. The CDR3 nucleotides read TGTGCCATCAGTGAGTCGGCTAACACCGGGGAGCTGTTTTTT. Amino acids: CAISESANTGELFF.

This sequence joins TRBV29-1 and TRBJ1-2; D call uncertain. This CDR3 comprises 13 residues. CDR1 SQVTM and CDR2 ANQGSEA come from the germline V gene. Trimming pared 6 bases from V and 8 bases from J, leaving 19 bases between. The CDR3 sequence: CSVELLPTEGYTF. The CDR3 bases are TGCAGCGTGGAACTTCTCCCTACGGAGGGCTACACCTTC.